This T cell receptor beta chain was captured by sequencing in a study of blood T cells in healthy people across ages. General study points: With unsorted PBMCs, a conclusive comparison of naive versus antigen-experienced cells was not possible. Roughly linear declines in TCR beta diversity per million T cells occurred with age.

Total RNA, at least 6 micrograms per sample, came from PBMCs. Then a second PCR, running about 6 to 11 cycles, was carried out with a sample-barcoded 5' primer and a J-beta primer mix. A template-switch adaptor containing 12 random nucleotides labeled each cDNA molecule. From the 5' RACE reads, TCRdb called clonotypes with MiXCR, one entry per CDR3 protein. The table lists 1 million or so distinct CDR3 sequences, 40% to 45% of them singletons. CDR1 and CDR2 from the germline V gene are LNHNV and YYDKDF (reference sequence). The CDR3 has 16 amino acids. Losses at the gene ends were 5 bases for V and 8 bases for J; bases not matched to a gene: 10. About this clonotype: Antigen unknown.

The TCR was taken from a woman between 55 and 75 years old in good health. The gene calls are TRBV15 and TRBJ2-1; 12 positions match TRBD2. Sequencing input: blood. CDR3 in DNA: TGTGCCACCAGCGGACCTAGCGGGAGGGGTTTTGATGAGCAGTTCTTC. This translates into CATSGPSGRGFDEQFF.